This T cell receptor beta chain was sequenced for a study of blood T cell repertoires in COVID-19 (TCRdb year 2020). As for the study more broadly: Samples covering the acute and convalescent phases of COVID-19 were provided by collaborators in the United States, Italy and Spain. The repertoires were released in a freely available public database intended as a resource for research on the immune response to SARS-CoV-2. Samples came from the ongoing ImmuneRACE study (first 160 participants) plus 1,254 subjects from 6 global collaborators. A de-identified subject ID, COVID-19 status, age in years and sex were almost always included in the sample metadata. The dataset comprised deeply sampled blood TCRbeta repertoires from subjects exposed to, actively infected with, or recovered from COVID-19. Where HLA class I and class II types were available, the types were taken from metadata supplied by the sample provider, not from assay-based typing. The prospective study material was composed of cDNA or gDNA derived from T cells, B-cell-depleted T cells, or PBMCs.

A remark on this clone: Its antigen is still unknown. The record has no base qualities; no much larger clone is one base away.

At one collaborating source in Seattle, patients were enrolled during active infection and were followed longitudinally through the course of disease. The collaborating institutions used their own protocols to collect whole blood in K2EDTA tubes. For TCRbeta analysis, collaborator samples were shipped as frozen whole blood, as isolated PBMCs, or as DNA extracted from either sample type. Points the paper makes about the study in general: How much clinical and demographic metadata was included differed by source and by participant, and the metadata was provided uncurated.

TCRbeta CDR3 regions were amplified from genomic DNA using the immunoSEQ Assay, a bias-controlled multiplex PCR. The authors' pipeline ran thus. Within the assay, amplification of reference gene primers was used to estimate how many nucleated cells each sample contained. To quantify the absolute abundance of each unique TCRbeta CDR3 rearrangement, sequence reads were collapsed and filtered. Productive Simpson clonality was computed per sample as the square root of Simpson's diversity index over productive rearrangements. TCRdb provides this immuneACCESS table in a form limited to in-frame rearrangements. Some clones are lacking; in checked studies, under half of them reflect an unresolved V gene, and why the rest are absent is not known. V and J calls and clone size follow that table, whereas D and trimming were derived from the DNA. A total of about 170,000 clones appear in this sample, roughly nine tenths of them only once. Approximately 11% of the sample lies in the top ten.

CDR1 and CDR2, looked up from the germline V gene (reference sequence), are GTSNPN and SVGIG. CDR3 length: 13 amino acids, cysteine to phenylalanine. Only CDR3 DNA is held: 39 bases, read in frame from base 1. Cut back by 0 bases and 8 bases, the V and J ends lie 10 bases apart. The sequence came from a woman between 55 and 75 years old with COVID-19, enrolled during active disease. This chain joins TRBV30 to TRBJ1-4, with the D gene call left open. The material sequenced was peripheral blood. The DNA sequence is as follows: TGTGCCTGGAGTGTACCTCCGGGAGAAAAACTGTTTTTT. Its amino acids are CAWSVPPGEKLFF.